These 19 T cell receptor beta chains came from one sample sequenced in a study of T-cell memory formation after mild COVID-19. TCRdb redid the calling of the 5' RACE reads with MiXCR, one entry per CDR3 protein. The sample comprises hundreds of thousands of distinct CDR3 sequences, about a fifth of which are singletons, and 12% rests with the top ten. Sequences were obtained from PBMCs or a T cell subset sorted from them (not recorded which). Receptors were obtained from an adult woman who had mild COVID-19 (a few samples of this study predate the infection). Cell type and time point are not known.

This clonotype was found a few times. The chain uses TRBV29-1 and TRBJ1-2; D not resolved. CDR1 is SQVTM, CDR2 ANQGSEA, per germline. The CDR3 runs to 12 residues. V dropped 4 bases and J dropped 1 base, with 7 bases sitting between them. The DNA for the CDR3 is TGCAGCGTTGCGCACAGTAACTATGGCTACACCTTC. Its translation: CSVAHSNYGYTF.

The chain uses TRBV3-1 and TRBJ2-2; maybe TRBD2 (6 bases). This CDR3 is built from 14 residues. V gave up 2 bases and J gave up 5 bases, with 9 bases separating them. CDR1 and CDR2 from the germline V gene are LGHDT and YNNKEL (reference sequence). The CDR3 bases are TGTGCCAGCAGCCAAAGCGGAGGGACCGGGGAGCTGTTTTTT. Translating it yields CASSQSGGTGELFF.

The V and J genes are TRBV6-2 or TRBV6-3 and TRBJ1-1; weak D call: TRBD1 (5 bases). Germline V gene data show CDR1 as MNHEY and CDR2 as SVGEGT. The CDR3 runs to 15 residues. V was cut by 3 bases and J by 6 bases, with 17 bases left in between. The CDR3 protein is CASSYSGGPPSEAFF. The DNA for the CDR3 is TGTGCCAGCAGTTATTCTGGGGGACCCCCGTCTGAAGCTTTCTTT.

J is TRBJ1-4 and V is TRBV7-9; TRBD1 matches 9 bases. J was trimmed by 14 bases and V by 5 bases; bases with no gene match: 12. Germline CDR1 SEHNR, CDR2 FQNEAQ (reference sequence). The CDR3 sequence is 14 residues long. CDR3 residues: CASSPDRGLVELFF. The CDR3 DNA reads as TGTGCCAGCAGCCCGGACAGGGGCCTCGTCGAGCTGTTTTTT.

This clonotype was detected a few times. This CDR3 is CASSIDGGLNQPQHF. In nucleotides, the CDR3 is TGTGCCAGTAGTATAGATGGGGGATTAAATCAGCCCCAGCATTTT. The rearrangement joins TRBV19 to TRBJ1-5; possible D gene TRBD1, 5 bases. This CDR3 is built from 15 residues. Trimming took 0 bases from V and 4 from J, leaving 10 bases between them. The V gene's germline CDR1 is LNHDA and CDR2 SQIVND (reference sequence).

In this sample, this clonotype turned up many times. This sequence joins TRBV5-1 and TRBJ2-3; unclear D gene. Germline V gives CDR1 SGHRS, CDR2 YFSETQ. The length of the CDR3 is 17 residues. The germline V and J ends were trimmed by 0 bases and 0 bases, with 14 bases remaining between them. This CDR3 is CASSLASGLTSTDTQYF. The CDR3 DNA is TGCGCCAGCAGCTTGGCTTCGGGTCTGACTAGCACAGATACGCAGTATTTT.

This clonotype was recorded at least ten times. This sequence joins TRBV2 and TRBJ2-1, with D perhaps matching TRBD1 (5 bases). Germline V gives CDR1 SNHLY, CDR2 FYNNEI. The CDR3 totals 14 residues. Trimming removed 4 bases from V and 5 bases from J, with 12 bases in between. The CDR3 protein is CASSAYVGHNEQFF. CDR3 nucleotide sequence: TGTGCCAGCAGTGCGTACGTGGGGCACAATGAGCAGTTCTTC.

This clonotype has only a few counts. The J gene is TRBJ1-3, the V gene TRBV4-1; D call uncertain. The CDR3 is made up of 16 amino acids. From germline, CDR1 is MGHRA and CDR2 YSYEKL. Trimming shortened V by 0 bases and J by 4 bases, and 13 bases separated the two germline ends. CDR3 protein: CASSQDKATLGNTIYF. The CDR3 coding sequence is TGCGCCAGCAGCCAAGATAAAGCCACTCTCGGAAACACCATATATTTT.

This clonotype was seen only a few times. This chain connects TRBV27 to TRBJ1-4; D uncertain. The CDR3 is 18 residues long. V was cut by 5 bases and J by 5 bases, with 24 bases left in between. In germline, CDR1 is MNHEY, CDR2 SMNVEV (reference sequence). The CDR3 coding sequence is TGTGCCAGCAGTCTGGGAGTGAAGATCGGAGTCGGGAATGAAAAACTGTTTTTT. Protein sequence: CASSLGVKIGVGNEKLFF. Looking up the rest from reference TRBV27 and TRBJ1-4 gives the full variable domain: EAQVTQNPRYLITVTGKKLTVTCSQNMNHEYMSWYRQDPGLGLRQIYYSMNVEVTDKGDVPEGYKVSRKEKRNFPLILESPSPNQTSLYFCASSLGVKIGVGNEKLFFGSGTQLSVL.

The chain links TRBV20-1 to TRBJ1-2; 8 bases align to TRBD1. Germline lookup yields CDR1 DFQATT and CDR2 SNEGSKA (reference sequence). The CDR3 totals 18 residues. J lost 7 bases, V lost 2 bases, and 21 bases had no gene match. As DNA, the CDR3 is TGCAGTGCTAGAAGCCTTGGAGAGCCCGGGACAGGCTTGAGTGGCTACACCTTC. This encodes CSARSLGEPGTGLSGYTF.

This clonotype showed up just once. The CDR3 DNA reads as TGCAGCGTTGAAAGGGGAGGGGTCGATACGCAGTATTTT. This codes for CSVERGGVDTQYF. The chain links TRBV29-1 to TRBJ2-3, with TRBD2 identical over 7 bases. V gave up 2 bases and J gave up 6 bases; unmatched junction bases: 5. Germline assignment: CDR1 SQVTM and CDR2 ANQGSEA. This CDR3 is built from 13 residues.

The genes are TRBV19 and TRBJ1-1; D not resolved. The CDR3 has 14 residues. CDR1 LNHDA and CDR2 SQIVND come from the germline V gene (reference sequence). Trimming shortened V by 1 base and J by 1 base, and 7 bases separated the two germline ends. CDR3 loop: CASSIGATNTEAFF. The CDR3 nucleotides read TGTGCCAGTAGTATAGGGGCCACGAACACTGAAGCTTTCTTT.

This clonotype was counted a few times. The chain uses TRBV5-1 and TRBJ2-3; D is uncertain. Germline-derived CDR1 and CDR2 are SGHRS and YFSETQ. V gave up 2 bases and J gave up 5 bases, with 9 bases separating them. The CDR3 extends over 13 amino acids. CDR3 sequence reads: CASSFGNRDTQYF. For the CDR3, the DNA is TGCGCCAGCAGCTTTGGGAATAGAGATACGCAGTATTTT.

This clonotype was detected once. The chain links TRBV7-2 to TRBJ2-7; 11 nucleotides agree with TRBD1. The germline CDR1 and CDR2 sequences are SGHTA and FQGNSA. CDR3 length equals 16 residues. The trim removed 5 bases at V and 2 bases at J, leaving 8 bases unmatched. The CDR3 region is CASSRGRTGGAYEQYF. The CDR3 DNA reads TGTGCCAGCAGCCGCGGGCGGACAGGGGGCGCCTACGAGCAGTACTTC.

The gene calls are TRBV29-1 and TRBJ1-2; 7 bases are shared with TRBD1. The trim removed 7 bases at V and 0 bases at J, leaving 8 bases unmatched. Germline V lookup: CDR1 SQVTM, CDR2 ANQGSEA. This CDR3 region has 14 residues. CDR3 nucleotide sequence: TGCAGCGCGACCGGGACAGCTTCTAACTATGGCTACACCTTC. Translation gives CSATGTASNYGYTF.

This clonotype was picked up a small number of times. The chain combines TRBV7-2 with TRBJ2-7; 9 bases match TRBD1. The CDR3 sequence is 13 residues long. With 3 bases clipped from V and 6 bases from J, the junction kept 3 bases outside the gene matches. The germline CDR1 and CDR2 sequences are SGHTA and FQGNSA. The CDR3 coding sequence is TGTGCCAGCAGCTTGACAGGGGGATTCGAGCAGTACTTC. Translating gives CASSLTGGFEQYF.

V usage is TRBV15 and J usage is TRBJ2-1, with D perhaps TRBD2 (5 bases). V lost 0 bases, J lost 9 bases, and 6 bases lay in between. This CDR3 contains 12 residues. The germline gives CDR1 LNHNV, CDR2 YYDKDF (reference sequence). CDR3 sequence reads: CATSRDGGEQFF. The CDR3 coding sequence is TGTGCCACCAGCAGAGATGGAGGTGAGCAGTTCTTC.

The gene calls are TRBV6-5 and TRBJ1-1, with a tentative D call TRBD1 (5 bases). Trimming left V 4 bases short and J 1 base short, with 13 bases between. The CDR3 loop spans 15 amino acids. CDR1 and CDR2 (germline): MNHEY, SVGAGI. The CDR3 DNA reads TGTGCCAGCAGTTCTTTTGGGACGCCGAACACTGAAGCTTTCTTT. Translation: CASSSFGTPNTEAFF.

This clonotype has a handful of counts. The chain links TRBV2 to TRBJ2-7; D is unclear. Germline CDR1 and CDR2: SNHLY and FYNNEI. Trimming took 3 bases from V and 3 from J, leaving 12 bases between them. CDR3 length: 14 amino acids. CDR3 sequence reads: CASSEKLRVYEQYF. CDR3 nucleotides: TGTGCCAGCAGTGAGAAGCTAAGAGTCTACGAGCAGTACTTC. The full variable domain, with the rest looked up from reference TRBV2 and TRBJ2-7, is EPEVTQTPSHQVTQMGQEVILRCVPISNHLYFYWYRQILGQKVEFLVSFYNNEISEKSEIFDDQFSVERPDGSNFTLKIRSTKLEDSAMYFCASSEKLRVYEQYFGPGTRLTVT.